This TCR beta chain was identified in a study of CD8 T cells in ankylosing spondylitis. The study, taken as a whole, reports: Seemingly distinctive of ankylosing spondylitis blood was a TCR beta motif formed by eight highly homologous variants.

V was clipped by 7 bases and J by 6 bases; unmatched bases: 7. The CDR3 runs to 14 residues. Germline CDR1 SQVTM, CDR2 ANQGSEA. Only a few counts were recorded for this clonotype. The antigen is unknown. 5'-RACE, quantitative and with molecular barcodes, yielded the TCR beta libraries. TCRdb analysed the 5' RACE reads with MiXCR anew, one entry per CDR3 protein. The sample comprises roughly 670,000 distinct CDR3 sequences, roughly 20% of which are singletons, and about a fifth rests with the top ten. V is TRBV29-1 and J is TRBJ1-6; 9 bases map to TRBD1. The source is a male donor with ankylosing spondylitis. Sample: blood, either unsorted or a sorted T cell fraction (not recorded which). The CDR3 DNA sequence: TGCAGCGCACAAACAGGGGGCGGTAATTCACCCCTCCACTTT. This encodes CSAQTGGGNSPLHF.